This T cell receptor beta chain was captured in a study of CD8+ T cells in alopecia areata. As to treatment: oral pan-JAK inhibitor, 5-10 mg twice daily. Obtained from alopecia areata patients were lesional scalp punch biopsies along with peripheral blood. cDNA reverse transcribed from extracted RNA served as the sequencing template. Here immunoSEQ multiplex PCR was the method, and the copy in TCRdb shows in-frame clones only, minus some. Among around 210,000 clones listed, about three fifths were seen once. CDR3 length: 16 amino acids. The ends were cut back, 5 bases at V and 1 base at J, with 17 bases in the middle. CDR1 is MNHEY, CDR2 SMNVEV, per germline (reference sequence). Whole-study results and caveats: Elevated clonality characterized lesional scalp relative to normal scalp, particularly in alopecia totalis/universalis. Mice showed clearer TCR sharing than patients did, a gap that was possibly HLA-related.

Regarding this clone: No antigen is known for it.

J is TRBJ2-5 and V is TRBV27; D possibly corresponds to TRBD2 (7 bases). This sequence originates from a human donor with alopecia areata. The sample was CD4+ T cells sorted from blood, taken at week 4, from a patient treated with tofacitinib. The chain's CDR3 is CASSPTRRGGQETQYF. As DNA, the CDR3 is TGTGCCAGCAGTCCTACTCGGAGGGGGGGCCAAGAGACCCAGTACTTC.